Following are 14 T cell receptor beta chains from one sample sequenced in a study of blood T cell repertoires in COVID-19 (TCRdb year 2020). Receptor amplification or capture employed the immunoSEQ multiplex PCR assay. Held by TCRdb, this immuneACCESS table contains in-frame sequences only and omits some clones. Under half of the omission traces to an unresolved V gene where checked; the cause of the rest is unknown. For this sample the table gives about 160,000 clones, of which 81% were detected only once. More than 9.5% of the sample is in the top ten clones. The sample comprised peripheral blood. These receptors were obtained from a man between 60 and 75 years old with active or convalescent COVID-19.

This clone was detected a few times. The CDR3 here is CASSAMGQGAEAFF. The CDR3 nucleotides read TGTGCCAGCAGCGCCATGGGACAGGGGGCTGAAGCTTTCTTT. The gene calls are TRBV7-8 and TRBJ1-1; 11 bases line up with TRBD1. Per the germline V gene, CDR1 is SGHVS and CDR2 is FQNEAQ. V gave up 5 bases and J gave up 6 bases; unmatched junction bases: 5. The CDR3 length is 14 residues.

This clone has just one count. The rearrangement joins TRBV5-1 to TRBJ1-6, with TRBD1 matching over 7 bases. The CDR3 sequence is 14 residues long. The V gene's germline CDR1 is SGHRS and CDR2 YFSETQ. V shed 4 bases, J shed 9 bases, and the junction held 7 bases outside the gene matches. CDR3 in amino acids: CASSPDRFASPLHF. As DNA, the CDR3 is TGCGCCAGCAGCCCGGACAGGTTCGCTTCACCCCTCCACTTT.

V usage is TRBV27 and J usage is TRBJ2-7; D not certain. V was shortened by 8 bases and J by 7 bases, with 15 bases between the two germline ends. The CDR3 sequence is 12 residues long. Germline assignment: CDR1 MNHEY and CDR2 SMNVEV (reference sequence). The CDR3, as DNA: TGTGCCAGCGGCAAGCGTGTTTGGGAGCAGTACTTC. This encodes CASGKRVWEQYF.

This sequence joins TRBV6-1 and TRBJ1-3; TRBD1 matches 7 bases. This CDR3 contains 18 residues. Unmatched junction bases numbered 12, after V lost 0 bases and J lost 4 bases. The germline gives CDR1 MNHNS, CDR2 SASEGT. This CDR3 is CASSEAGQSLVLGNTIYF. CDR3 in DNA: TGTGCCAGCAGTGAAGCGGGACAGAGTTTGGTTTTAGGAAACACCATATATTTT.

CDR3 in amino acids: CASSSAPGTEETQYF. In DNA, the CDR3 is TGTGCCAGCAGCTCCGCGCCCGGGACAGAAGAGACCCAGTACTTC. The chain uses TRBV7-3 and TRBJ2-5; 7 bases agree with TRBD1. Germline CDR1 reads SGHTA; CDR2 reads FQGTGA. CDR3 length: 15 amino acids. J gave up 3 bases and V 4 bases, and 8 bases lay outside the gene matches.

V gene TRBV10-3 combines with J gene TRBJ2-1; D is unclear. The V gene lost 4 bases and the J gene lost 3 bases, with 4 bases spanning the gap. This CDR3 has 12 amino acids. Germline V gene sequence: CDR1 ENHRY, CDR2 SYGVKD. CDR3 residues: CAISVVYNEQFF. The CDR3 DNA follows: TGTGCCATCAGTGTCGTCTACAATGAGCAGTTCTTC.

This rearrangement joins TRBV10-3 to TRBJ2-2; 10 nucleotides line up with TRBD2. This CDR3 contains 17 residues. The germline V gene has CDR1 ENHRY and CDR2 SYGVKD. V lost 3 bases to trimming and J lost 0 bases; unmatched junction nucleotides: 4. CDR3 amino acids: CAISDRAGGPNTGELFF. The CDR3 bases are TGTGCCATCAGTGATCGAGCGGGAGGGCCGAACACCGGGGAGCTGTTTTTT.

V usage is TRBV15 and J usage is TRBJ1-5, with a weak D call TRBD1 (5 bases). Per germline, CDR1 LNHNV and CDR2 YYDKDF (reference sequence). Between the trimmed V and J ends, which lost 0 bases and 4 bases, there was a span of 10 bases. The CDR3 consists of 15 residues. This CDR3 is CATSRDPGGNQPQHF. In DNA, the CDR3 is TGTGCCACCAGCAGAGACCCCGGGGGTAATCAGCCCCAGCATTTT.

The chain joins TRBV4-2 to TRBJ1-3; D gene uncertain. The CDR3 covers 15 residues. V gave up 0 bases and J gave up 4 bases, with 10 bases separating them. Germline assignment: CDR1 LGHNA and CDR2 YNFKEQ. The CDR3 sequence: CASSQDPGTGNTIYF. The CDR3 nucleotides read TGTGCCAGCAGCCAAGATCCAGGTACAGGAAACACCATATATTTT.

The chain links TRBV7-8 to TRBJ1-2; D is perhaps TRBD1 (6 bases). CDR3 size: 12 residues. Germline V CDR1 and CDR2: SGHVS, FQNEAQ. V lost 5 bases and J lost 5, with 9 bases in between. The CDR3 here is CASSPGQYGYTF. The CDR3 region has the DNA TGTGCCAGCAGCCCCGGACAGTATGGCTACACCTTC.

The sample holds one count of this clone. The chain recombines TRBV28 with TRBJ1-4; TRBD1 matches at 7 bases. The CDR3 sequence is 14 residues long. J was trimmed by 5 bases and V by 5 bases; bases with no gene match: 5. Germline V gene lookup returns CDR1 MDHEN and CDR2 SYDVKM. Here the CDR3 reads CASSPPQGNEKLFF. The CDR3 DNA reads TGTGCCAGCAGTCCCCCACAGGGGAATGAAAAACTGTTTTTT.

J is TRBJ1-1 and V is TRBV6-5; 10 bases fit TRBD1. With V trimmed by 9 bases and J by 4 bases, 8 bases remained unmatched. The CDR3 contains 14 residues. CDR1 is MNHEY and CDR2 is SVGAGI in the germline V gene. The CDR3 nucleotides read TGTGCCAGTATGACGGACAGGGGGTTCACTGAAGCTTTCTTT. Translating it yields CASMTDRGFTEAFF.

The rearrangement links TRBV6-1 to TRBJ2-3, with D perhaps TRBD2 (6 bases). Germline V gene data show CDR1 as MNHNS and CDR2 as SASEGT. V lost 3 bases, J lost 4 bases, and 11 bases lay in between. This CDR3 has 14 residues. The DNA for the CDR3 is TGTGCCAGCAGTGATGGGGGGAGGCCAGATACGCAGTATTTT. This gives the protein CASSDGGRPDTQYF.

V and J are TRBV18 and TRBJ2-3; 10 bases match TRBD1. Trimming removed 4 bases from V and 1 base from J; junction bases left unmatched: 5. Germline CDR1 reads KGHSH; CDR2 reads LQKENI. The CDR3 consists of 16 residues. CDR3 coding DNA: TGTGCCAGCTCACTTAGGACAGGGGGTGGCACAGATACGCAGTATTTT. It encodes CASSLRTGGGTDTQYF. Filled out from reference TRBV18 and TRBJ2-3, the complete variable domain reads NAGVMQNPRHLVRRRGQEARLRCSPMKGHSHVYWYRQLPEEGLKFMVYLQKENIIDESGMPKERFSAEFPKEGPSILRIQQVVRGDSAAYFCASSLRTGGGTDTQYFGPGTRLTVL.